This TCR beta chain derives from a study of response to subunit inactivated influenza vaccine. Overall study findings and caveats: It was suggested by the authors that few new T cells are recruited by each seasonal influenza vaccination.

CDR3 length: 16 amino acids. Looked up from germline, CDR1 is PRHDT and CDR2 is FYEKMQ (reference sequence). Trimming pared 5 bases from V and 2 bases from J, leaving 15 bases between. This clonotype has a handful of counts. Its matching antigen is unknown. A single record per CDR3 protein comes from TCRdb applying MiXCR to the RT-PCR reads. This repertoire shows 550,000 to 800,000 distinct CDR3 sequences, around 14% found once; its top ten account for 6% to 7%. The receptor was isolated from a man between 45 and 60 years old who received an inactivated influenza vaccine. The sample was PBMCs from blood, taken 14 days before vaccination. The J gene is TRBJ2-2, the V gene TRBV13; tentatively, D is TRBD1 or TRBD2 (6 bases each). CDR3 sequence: CASSHVEGGNTGELFF. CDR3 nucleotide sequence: TGTGCCAGCAGCCATGTGGAGGGGGGAAACACCGGGGAGCTGTTTTTT.